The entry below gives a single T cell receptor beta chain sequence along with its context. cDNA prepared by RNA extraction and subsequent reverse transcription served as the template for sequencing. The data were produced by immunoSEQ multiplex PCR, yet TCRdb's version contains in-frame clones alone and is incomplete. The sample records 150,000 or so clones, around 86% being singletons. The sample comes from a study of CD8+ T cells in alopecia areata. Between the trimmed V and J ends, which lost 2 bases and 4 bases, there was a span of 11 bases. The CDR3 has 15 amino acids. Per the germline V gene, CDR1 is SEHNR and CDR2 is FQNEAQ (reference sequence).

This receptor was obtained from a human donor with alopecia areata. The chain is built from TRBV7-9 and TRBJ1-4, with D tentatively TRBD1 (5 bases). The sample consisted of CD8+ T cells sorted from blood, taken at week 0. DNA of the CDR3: TGTGCCAGCAGCTTAAACCGGGACGGTAATGAAAAACTGTTTTTT. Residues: CASSLNRDGNEKLFF.